One and the same sample provided the 3 T cell receptor beta chains below, sequenced in a study of blood T cells in healthy people across ages. Alongside a J-beta primer mix, a sample-barcoded 5' primer served in a second PCR lasting about 7 to 11 cycles. TCRdb independently ran MiXCR on the 5' RACE reads; one entry per CDR3 protein. The table records over 1,500,000 distinct CDR3 sequences, about 39% of them present only once. Source material: blood. The receptors come from a human donor in good health.

The V gene is TRBV5-5, the J gene TRBJ2-2; perhaps D is TRBD1 or TRBD2 (5 bases each). The ends were cut back, 0 bases at V and 6 bases at J, with 9 bases in the middle. Germline CDR1 SGHKS, CDR2 YYEKEE (reference sequence). The CDR3 runs 14 residues. The DNA of the CDR3 is TGTGCCAGCAGCTTGGAGGGACCCCCCGGGGAGCTGTTTTTT. Its protein product is CASSLEGPPGELFF.

The chain carries TRBV20-1 and TRBJ1-2; 7 nucleotides agree with TRBD1. The J segment lost 4 bases and the V segment lost 7 bases, leaving 3 bases of the junction unmatched. Germline-derived CDR1 and CDR2 are DFQATT and SNEGSKA (reference sequence). The CDR3 has 11 amino acids. DNA of the CDR3: TGCAGTGACGGGACAGCCTATGGCTACACCTTC. Translated: CSDGTAYGYTF.

The chain employs TRBV7-2 and TRBJ1-2; D is undetermined. The V end lost 3 bases, the J end lost 5 bases, and 16 bases lay between the germline ends. CDR3 length: 15 amino acids. CDR1 is SGHTA and CDR2 is FQGNSA in the germline V gene. The CDR3 nucleotides are TGTGCCAGCAGCTTGGAGTACAGAGCAATTTATGGCTACACCTTC. It specifies CASSLEYRAIYGYTF.